A selection of T cell receptor beta chains follows, all from one sample in a study of blood T cell repertoires in COVID-19. Sequencing used immunoSEQ multiplex PCR; TCRdb keeps in-frame clones, though not all of them. Of 450,000 or so clones in the sample, 70% to 90% were seen once. The sequenced material came from peripheral blood. The source of these receptors is a young man with COVID-19, enrolled during active disease. Both conserved end residues are part of each CDR3. The D gene is left open where the match is weak. Expanded clones are given a class, and other clones once, few, many or no size at all.

clone_size	v_call	d_call	j_call	cdr3_aa	cdr3_nt
NA	TRBV29-1	NA	TRBJ2-1	CSVGGRDEQFF	TGCAGCGTGGGCGGCAGGGATGAGCAGTTCTTC
NA	TRBV12-5	NA	TRBJ2-7	CASGLVGGLQYEQYF	TGTGCTAGTGGTTTGGTAGGAGGGCTGCAATACGAGCAGTACTTC
NA	TRBV19	NA	TRBJ1-1	CASRSGRGGTEAFF	TGTGCCAGTAGGTCAGGGAGGGGGGGGACTGAAGCTTTCTTT
NA	TRBV2	TRBD2	TRBJ2-7	CASRESGSGSYEQYF	TGTGCCAGCAGAGAGAGCGGGAGTGGATCCTACGAGCAGTACTTC
NA	TRBV20-1	NA	TRBJ2-7	CSASFGGVSYEQYF	TGCAGTGCTAGTTTTGGAGGGGTGTCCTACGAGCAGTACTTC
NA	TRBV7-3	TRBD2	TRBJ2-1	CASSLNGAGGVYEQFF	TGTGCCAGCAGCTTAAACGGAGCGGGGGGAGTCTATGAGCAGTTCTTC
once	TRBV6-5	TRBD1	TRBJ2-3	CASSYSIQGATDTQYF	TGTGCCAGCAGTTACTCGATACAGGGGGCTACAGATACGCAGTATTTT
NA	TRBV11-2	TRBD1	TRBJ2-7	CASSLGQGVGEQYF	TGTGCCAGCAGCTTGGGACAGGGGGTAGGCGAGCAGTACTTC
NA	TRBV13	NA	TRBJ2-6	CASSRDASDVLTF	TGTGCCAGCAGCCGGGACGCTAGCGACGTCCTGACTTTC
once	TRBV5-4	NA	TRBJ2-7	CASSLEAGGDRARF	TGTGCCAGCAGCTTGGAGGCCGGGGGGGACAGGGCGAGATTC
NA	TRBV3-1/TRBV3-2	TRBD2	TRBJ2-5	CASSHRRGQETQYF	TGTGCCAGCAGCCATCGGCGGGGGCAAGAGACCCAGTACTTC
NA	TRBV19	TRBD1	TRBJ1-1	CASSMPRTGLSIEAFF	TGTGCCAGTAGTATGCCACGGACAGGGTTGAGTATTGAAGCTTTCTTT
once	TRBV7-9	NA	TRBJ2-5	CASSPSETQYF	TGTGCCAGCAGCCCTAGTGAGACCCAGTACTTC
once	TRBV5-1	TRBD2	TRBJ2-2	CASSLDAGGLTGELFF	TGCGCCAGCAGCTTGGATGCGGGGGGGCTTACCGGGGAGCTGTTTTTT
NA	TRBV7-3	NA	TRBJ2-6	CASSPPGSGANVLTF	TGTGCCAGCAGCCCCCCAGGGTCGGGGGCCAACGTCCTGACTTTC
NA	TRBV6-5	TRBD1	TRBJ1-6	CASRQGRLVTPEHF	TGTGCCAGCAGACAGGGGCGCCTGGTCACCCCTGAACACTTT
NA	TRBV6-5	TRBD1	TRBJ2-1	CASTKLGQGYNEQFF	TGTGCCAGCACCAAACTCGGACAGGGTTACAATGAGCAGTTCTTC
NA	TRBV15	NA	TRBJ1-1	CATSSGARLNTEAFF	TGTGCCACCAGCAGTGGGGCGCGGCTGAACACTGAAGCTTTCTTT
once	TRBV4-2	TRBD1	TRBJ1-4	CASCAGTGAEKLFF	TGTGCCAGCTGCGCCGGGACAGGGGCCGAAAAACTGTTTTTT
NA	TRBV6-4	TRBD1	TRBJ1-4	CASSDARTGGSGIKRLFF	TGTGCCAGCAGTGACGCCCGGACAGGTGGCTCTGGCATAAAAAGGCTGTTTTTT
NA	TRBV27	NA	TRBJ1-6	CASSYRASPLHF	TGTGCCAGCAGTTACAGGGCTTCACCCCTCCACTTT
NA	TRBV5-4	NA	TRBJ1-2	CASSFGGASYGYTF	TGTGCCAGCAGCTTCGGCGGGGCTTCCTATGGCTACACCTTC
NA	TRBV5-1	TRBD1	TRBJ2-1	CASSLYLGTGYNEQFF	TGCGCCAGCAGCTTGTATCTCGGGACAGGTTACAATGAGCAGTTCTTC
NA	TRBV18	TRBD2	TRBJ2-3	CASSPRTSGGPKSTDTQYF	TGTGCCAGCTCACCACGGACTAGCGGGGGGCCTAAAAGCACAGATACGCAGTATTTT
NA	TRBV6-5	NA	TRBJ1-2	CASSTTAAYGYTF	TGTGCCAGCAGTACGACAGCCGCCTATGGCTACACCTTC
once	TRBV9	TRBD1	TRBJ1-4	CASSFDRGQNGKLFF	TGTGCCAGCAGCTTTGACAGGGGGCAAAATGGAAAACTGTTTTTT
NA	TRBV2	TRBD1	TRBJ2-3	CASSQDRDAATDTQYF	TGTGCCAGCAGCCAAGACAGGGACGCAGCAACAGATACGCAGTATTTT
NA	TRBV4-2	NA	TRBJ2-3	CASSEEGRSTDTQYF	TGTGCCAGCAGCGAGGAGGGGAGGAGCACAGATACGCAGTATTTT
NA	TRBV19	TRBD1	TRBJ2-2	CASKGQGTASYLLYTGELFF	TGTGCCAGCAAGGGGCAGGGGACAGCCTCGTACCTTCTCTACACCGGGGAGCTGTTTTTT
NA	TRBV4-1	NA	TRBJ2-7	CASSQVGRGASERYEQYF	TGCGCCAGCAGCCAAGTCGGCAGAGGGGCTAGCGAGCGCTACGAGCAGTACTTC
NA	TRBV7-9	TRBD1	TRBJ2-1	CASSPGTGGLYEQFF	TGTGCCAGCAGCCCGGGGACAGGGGGCTTGTATGAGCAGTTCTTC
NA	TRBV7-9	TRBD2	TRBJ2-7	CASSPGLAGGTYEQYF	TGTGCCAGCAGCCCGGGACTAGCGGGAGGGACCTACGAGCAGTACTTC
NA	TRBV4-1	TRBD2	TRBJ2-3	CASSQLAGGLNTQYF	TGCGCCAGCAGCCAACTAGCGGGGGGGCTAAATACGCAGTATTTT
NA	TRBV27	NA	TRBJ2-5	CASSFRRGVETQYF	TGTGCCAGCAGTTTCCGGAGGGGAGTAGAGACCCAGTACTTC
NA	TRBV15	TRBD1	TRBJ2-5	CATSRGQGRVGETQYF	TGTGCCACCAGCAGAGGACAGGGCAGGGTAGGGGAGACCCAGTACTTC
NA	TRBV11-3	NA	TRBJ2-3	CASSQYADTQYF	TGTGCCAGCAGCCAGTATGCAGATACGCAGTATTTT
few	TRBV6-5	NA	TRBJ1-3	CASEEGGSGNTIYF	TGTGCCAGCGAGGAGGGAGGATCTGGAAACACCATATATTTT
NA	TRBV6-6	TRBD1	TRBJ1-3	CASSPFWTGGSGNTIYF	TGTGCCAGCAGTCCCTTCTGGACAGGTGGCTCTGGAAACACCATATATTTT
NA	TRBV24-1	TRBD2	TRBJ2-5	CATSDPSGSQETQYF	TGTGCCACCAGTGATCCTAGCGGGAGCCAAGAGACCCAGTACTTC
NA	TRBV30	NA	TRBJ1-1	CAWREGTYAFF	TGTGCCTGGAGGGAGGGGACGTACGCTTTCTTT
NA	TRBV5-1	TRBD2	TRBJ2-1	CASGSGRTYNEQFF	TGCGCCAGCGGTAGCGGGAGGACCTACAATGAGCAGTTCTTC
NA	TRBV6-5	TRBD2	TRBJ2-1	CASSPGLAHINEQFF	TGTGCCAGCAGTCCGGGACTAGCGCACATCAATGAGCAGTTCTTC
NA	TRBV12-5	NA	TRBJ1-1	CASGEEGTEAFF	TGTGCTAGTGGCGAAGAGGGTACTGAAGCTTTCTTT